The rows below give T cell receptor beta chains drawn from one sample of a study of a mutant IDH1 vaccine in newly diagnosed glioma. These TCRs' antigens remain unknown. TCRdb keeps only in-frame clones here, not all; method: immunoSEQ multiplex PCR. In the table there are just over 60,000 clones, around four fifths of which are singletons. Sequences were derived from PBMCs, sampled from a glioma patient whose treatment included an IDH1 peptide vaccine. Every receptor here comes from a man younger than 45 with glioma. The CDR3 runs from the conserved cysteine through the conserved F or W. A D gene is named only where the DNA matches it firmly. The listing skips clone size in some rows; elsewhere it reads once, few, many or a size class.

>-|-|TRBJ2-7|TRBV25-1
CASSPWGYEQYF
TGTGCCAGCAGTCCCTGGGGGTACGAGCAGTACTTC
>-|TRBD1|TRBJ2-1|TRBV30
CAWIDRGRVNEQFF
TGTGCCTGGATCGACAGGGGGCGAGTAAATGAGCAGTTCTTC
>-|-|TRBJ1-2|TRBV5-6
CASSHTRQENYGYTF
TGTGCCAGCAGCCACACCCGACAGGAGAACTATGGCTACACCTTC
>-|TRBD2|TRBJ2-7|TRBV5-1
CASSANSTDLAGGLSYEQYF
TGCGCCAGCAGCGCCAACAGCACAGATCTAGCGGGGGGGCTCTCCTACGAGCAGTACTTC
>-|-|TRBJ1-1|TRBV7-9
CASRPKQGQMNTEAFF
TGTGCCAGCAGACCGAAACAGGGACAAATGAACACTGAAGCTTTCTTT
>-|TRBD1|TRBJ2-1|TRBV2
CASSLIRDRVRNEQFF
TGTGCCAGCAGTCTTATCCGGGACAGGGTAAGGAATGAGCAGTTCTTC
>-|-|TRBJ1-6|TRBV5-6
CASSLGSLGNSPLHF
TGTGCCAGCAGCTTGGGGAGCCTAGGTAATTCACCCCTCCACTTT
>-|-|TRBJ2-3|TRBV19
CASSIPAGEGTDTQYF
TGTGCCAGTAGTATACCGGCAGGGGAGGGCACAGATACGCAGTATTTT
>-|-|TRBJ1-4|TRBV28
CASSPGSPLEKLFF
TGTGCCAGCAGTCCAGGATCACCGCTTGAAAAACTGTTTTTT
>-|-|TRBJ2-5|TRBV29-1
CSVNRDETQYF
TGCAGCGTTAACAGGGATGAGACCCAGTACTTC
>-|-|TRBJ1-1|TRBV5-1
CASSSTWGQNTEAFF
TGCGCCAGCAGCTCTACATGGGGGCAGAACACTGAAGCTTTCTTT
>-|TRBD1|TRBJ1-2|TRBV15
CATSRVRDSYGYTF
TGTGCCACCAGCAGAGTGAGGGACAGCTATGGCTACACCTTC
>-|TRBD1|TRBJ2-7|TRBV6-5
CASSLGTGSYEQYF
TGTGCCAGCAGTTTAGGGACAGGAAGCTACGAGCAGTACTTC
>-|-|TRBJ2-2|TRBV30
CAWNGGMNTGELFF
TGTGCCTGGAACGGCGGGATGAACACCGGGGAGCTGTTTTTT
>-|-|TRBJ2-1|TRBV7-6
CASSLGMREDNEQFF
TGTGCCAGCAGCTTAGGGATGAGAGAGGACAATGAGCAGTTCTTC
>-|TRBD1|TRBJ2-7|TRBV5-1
CASSSKQGHPYEQYF
TGCGCCAGCAGCTCAAAACAGGGGCACCCCTACGAGCAGTACTTC
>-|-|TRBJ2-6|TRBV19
CASRAWTGANVLTF
TGTGCCAGTAGGGCATGGACTGGGGCCAACGTCCTGACTTTC
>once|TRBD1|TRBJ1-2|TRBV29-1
CSVELGQGVRDYGYTF
TGCAGCGTTGAACTGGGACAGGGCGTTAGAGACTATGGCTACACCTTC
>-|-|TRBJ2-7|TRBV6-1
CATAGRENYEQYF
TGTGCCACCGCGGGACGGGAAAATTACGAGCAGTACTTC
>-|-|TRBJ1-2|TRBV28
CASSINYGYTF
TGTGCCAGCAGTATTAACTATGGCTACACCTTC
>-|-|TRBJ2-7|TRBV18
CASSPSAGNPTYEQYF
TGTGCCAGCTCACCAAGTGCAGGGAATCCCACCTACGAGCAGTACTTC
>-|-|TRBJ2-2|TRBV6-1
CASRRSPNTGELFF
TGTGCCAGTCGTCGGTCCCCCAACACCGGGGAGCTGTTTTTT
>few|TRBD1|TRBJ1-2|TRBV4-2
CASSQDRGPGYYGYTF
TGTGCCAGCAGCCAAGACAGGGGGCCAGGATACTATGGCTACACCTTC
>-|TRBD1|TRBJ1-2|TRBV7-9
CASSKGARNGYTF
TGTGCCAGCAGTAAGGGGGCGCGGAATGGCTACACCTTC
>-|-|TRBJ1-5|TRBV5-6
CASSLEGGRRNQPQHF
TGTGCCAGCAGCCTGGAGGGCGGACGGAGGAATCAGCCCCAGCATTTT
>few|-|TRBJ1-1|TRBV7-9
CASSLETPPEAFF
TGTGCCAGCAGCTTAGAGACACCGCCCGAAGCTTTCTTT
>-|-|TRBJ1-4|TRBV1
CTSSQGAVFQGFKAHEKLFF
TGCACCAGCAGCCAGGGCGCAGTGTTTCAGGGTTTCAAAGCCCATGAAAAACTGTTTTTT
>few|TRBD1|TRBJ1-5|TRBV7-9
CASSLEGAAQPQHF
TGTGCCAGCAGCTTAGAGGGGGCGGCTCAGCCCCAGCATTTT
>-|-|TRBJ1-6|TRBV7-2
CASSLAGGGFNSPLHF
TGTGCCAGCAGCTTAGCGGGCGGGGGGTTTAATTCACCCCTCCACTTT
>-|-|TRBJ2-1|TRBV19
CASSITQANEQFF
TGTGCCAGTAGTATAACCCAGGCAAATGAGCAGTTCTTC
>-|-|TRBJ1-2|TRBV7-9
CASSLTGYGYTF
TGTGCCAGCAGCTTAACAGGGTATGGCTACACCTTC
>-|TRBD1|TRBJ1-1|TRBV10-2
CASRPTGSLNTEAFF
TGCGCCAGCAGGCCGACAGGGTCCTTGAACACTGAAGCTTTCTTT